This T cell receptor beta chain appears in the sequencing data of a study of Graves' ophthalmopathy and Graves' hyperthyroidism. Findings and caveats of the study: In blood, most expanded thyroid clonotypes above 0.001 frequency were also detected.

In the case of this clonotype: What it binds is unknown.

V was cut by 1 base and J by 7 bases, with 17 bases left in between. The CDR3 loop spans 15 amino acids. CDR1 LGHDT and CDR2 YNNKEL come from the germline V gene (reference sequence). Amplification targeted the TCR beta CDR3 regions, with RNA transcripts as the source material. An opening RT-PCR round employed HTBI primers and preceded a second-round multiplex PCR. Each CDR3 protein gets one entry after TCRdb re-called the multiplex PCR reads with MiXCR. The sample carries over a million distinct CDR3 sequences, roughly 35% recorded once. Other autoimmune diseases, uncontrolled infections, pregnancy and lactation each led to patient exclusion.

The clonotype originates from an adult man with Graves' hyperthyroidism. Sample: peripheral blood or thyroid tissue (not recorded which). The chain links TRBV3-1 to TRBJ2-7; a weak D match, TRBD2 (5 bases). The CDR3 loop is CASSQGIGLEWEQYF. The CDR3 DNA reads as TGTGCCAGCAGCCAAGGAATCGGACTGGAGTGGGAGCAGTACTTC.